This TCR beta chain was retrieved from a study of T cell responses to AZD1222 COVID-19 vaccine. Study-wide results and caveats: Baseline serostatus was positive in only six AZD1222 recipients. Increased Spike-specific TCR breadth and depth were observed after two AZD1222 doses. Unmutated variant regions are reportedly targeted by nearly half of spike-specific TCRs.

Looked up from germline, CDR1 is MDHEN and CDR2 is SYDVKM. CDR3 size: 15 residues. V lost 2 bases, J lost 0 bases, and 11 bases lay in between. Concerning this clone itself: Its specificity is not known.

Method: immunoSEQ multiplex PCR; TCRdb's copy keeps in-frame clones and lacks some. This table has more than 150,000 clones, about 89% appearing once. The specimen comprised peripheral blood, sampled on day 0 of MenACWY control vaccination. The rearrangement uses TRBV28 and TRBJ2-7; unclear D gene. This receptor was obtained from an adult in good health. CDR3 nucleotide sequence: TGTGCCAGCAGTTTAGTTCTTACTATCTCCTACGAGCAGTACTTC. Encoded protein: CASSLVLTISYEQYF.